These T cell receptor beta chains were read from a single sample in a study of T-cell reconstitution after alpha-beta-depleted transplantation in children. MiXCR, applied by TCRdb to the PCR reads, yields one record per CDR3 protein. The sample lists about 640,000 distinct CDR3 sequences, over 10% occurring once. The sample was PBMCs, mostly from graft donor cells, taken 360 days after TCRalphabeta/CD19-depleted stem cell transplant. Receptor source: a male patient younger than 18 who had a stem cell transplant for acute myeloid leukemia, so the T cells may come from the graft donor. Each CDR3 is given with its conserved first and last residue. Expanded clones are given a class, and other clones once, few, many or no size at all.

v_call	j_call	clone_size	cdr3_aa
TRBV14	TRBJ2-4	many	CASSQDRPGRQYF
TRBV28	TRBJ2-7	.	CASSSQTSGPTYEQYF
TRBV20-1	TRBJ2-7	once	CSALWVIGSGLSYEQYF
TRBV10-3	TRBJ2-2	.	CAITQGGTGELFF
TRBV20-1	TRBJ2-1	few	CSARGSNSYNEQFF
TRBV6-5	TRBJ2-5	.	CASSYWEGGRETQYF
TRBV29-1	TRBJ2-3	few	CSVGGKHTDTQYF
TRBV6-5	TRBJ2-7	.	CASSYLMTSGSPYEQYF
TRBV12-3/TRBV12-4	TRBJ1-2	.	CASSKGPTNYGYTF
TRBV3-1	TRBJ2-7	many	CASSLPLAGGSNEQYF
TRBV29-1	TRBJ2-3	.	CSPEGEGTQYF
TRBV29-1	TRBJ2-1	many	CSVQGYNEQFF
TRBV29-1	TRBJ2-5	many	CSASQVEETQYF
TRBV20-1	TRBJ2-1	few	CSASTSGTYNEQFF
TRBV2	TRBJ2-1	once	CTITPLGLAGGPLNEQFF
TRBV5-1	TRBJ2-7	once	CASGTSSRNEQYF
TRBV24-1	TRBJ2-2	few	CATSDWTDETGELFF
TRBV11-1	TRBJ2-1	few	CASSRLVTGGKAINEQFF
TRBV10-3	TRBJ2-5	.	CAISESRLETQYF